Listed here are 21 T cell receptor beta chains from one sample, sequenced in a study of blood T cell repertoires in COVID-19. Only in-frame clones appear in the TCRdb table, and some are missing; sequencing was by immunoSEQ multiplex PCR. The table includes 250,000 or so clones, roughly four fifths detected once. The material sequenced was peripheral blood. The receptors were gathered from a woman in her 70s with acute or convalescent COVID-19.

The chain uses TRBV7-8 and TRBJ1-4; D unclear. CDR3 size: 14 residues. Germline values: CDR1 SGHVS, CDR2 FQNEAQ. Trimming pared 2 bases from V and 4 bases from J, leaving 8 bases between. The CDR3 coding sequence is TGTGCCAGCAGCTTACCGGGAAATAATGAAAAACTGTTTTTT. Its translation: CASSLPGNNEKLFF. Together with reference TRBV7-8 and TRBJ1-4, the CDR3 gives the full variable domain: GAGVSQSPRYKVAKRGQDVALRCDPISGHVSLFWYQQALGQGPEFLTYFQNEAQLDKSGLPSDRFFAERPEGSVSTLKIQRTQQEDSAVYLCASSLPGNNEKLFFGSGTQLSVL.

In this sample, this clone turned up a few times. The rearrangement uses TRBV9 and TRBJ1-2; TRBD1 matches 7 bases. Germline CDR1 reads SGDLS; CDR2 reads YYNGEE. With V trimmed by 4 bases and J by 2 bases, 8 bases remained unmatched. The CDR3 has 15 residues. CDR3 nucleotides: TGTGCCAGCAGCCTCCGCCCGGGACAGAACTATGGCTACACCTTC. Protein: CASSLRPGQNYGYTF.

V usage is TRBV18 and J usage is TRBJ1-1; D may be TRBD1 (5 bases). The CDR3 length is 14 residues. Trimming left V 4 bases short and J 0 bases short, with 9 bases between. In germline, CDR1 is KGHSH, CDR2 LQKENI. As DNA, the CDR3 is TGTGCCAGCTCACGACAGATCTTGAACACTGAAGCTTTCTTT. It codes for CASSRQILNTEAFF.

This clone has just a few counts. CDR3 protein: CASSLPSTNSGQYF. DNA for the CDR3: TGTGCCAGCAGCCTACCATCTACTAACTCCGGGCAGTACTTC. V gene TRBV5-4 combines with J gene TRBJ2-7, with D hard to call. Trimming took 4 bases from V and 9 from J, leaving 20 bases between them. The CDR3 runs to 14 residues. Per the germline V gene, CDR1 is SGHNT and CDR2 is YYREEE (reference sequence).

This chain connects TRBV5-1 to TRBJ1-1; D possibly corresponds to TRBD1 (5 bases). This CDR3 is built from 15 residues. V dropped 4 bases and J dropped 6 bases, with 19 bases sitting between them. Looked up from germline, CDR1 is SGHRS and CDR2 is YFSETQ. CDR3 protein: CASSLGQTKISEAFF. The DNA of the CDR3 is TGCGCCAGCAGCCTCGGACAAACAAAGATTTCTGAAGCTTTCTTT.

This rearrangement joins TRBV6-1 to TRBJ1-1, with D possibly TRBD1 on 6 matching bases. CDR3 length: 16 amino acids. Germline CDR1 and CDR2: MNHNS and SASEGT. The germline V and J ends were trimmed by 4 bases and 3 bases, with 18 bases remaining between them. The CDR3 DNA sequence: TGTGCCAGCAGTGGGGGGGGCACCCGTTTTGACACTGAAGCTTTCTTT. It translates to CASSGGGTRFDTEAFF.

The chain carries TRBV6-5 and TRBJ1-5; 9 nucleotides agree with TRBD1. There are 14 residues in the CDR3. Looked up from germline, CDR1 is MNHEY and CDR2 is SVGAGI. Trimming cost V 6 bases and J 5 bases; bases outside gene matches: 5. The DNA of the CDR3 is TGTGCCAGCAGAAGTGACAGGGGGGATCAGCCCCAGCATTTT. Protein: CASRSDRGDQPQHF.

The chain carries TRBV28 and TRBJ1-6; TRBD1 aligns across 9 bases. Germline CDR1 reads MDHEN; CDR2 reads SYDVKM. This CDR3 has 16 amino acids. Trimming cost V 5 bases and J 5 bases; bases outside gene matches: 7. The CDR3 bases are TGTGCCAGCAGTGTACAGGGGGCAACCCATAATTCACCCCTCCACTTT. It specifies CASSVQGATHNSPLHF.

V gene TRBV9 combines with J gene TRBJ2-3; 8 nucleotides agree with TRBD2. The germline V gene has CDR1 SGDLS and CDR2 YYNGEE. V shed 0 bases, J shed 3 bases, and the junction held 6 bases outside the gene matches. This CDR3 has 16 residues. CDR3 residues: CASSVGAGGRTDTQYF. The CDR3 DNA sequence: TGTGCCAGCAGCGTAGGGGCGGGGGGCCGAACAGATACGCAGTATTTT.

This clone turned up a few times. The V and J genes are TRBV7-2 and TRBJ2-3; D gene uncertain. The germline V and J ends were trimmed by 5 bases and 6 bases, with 15 bases remaining between them. The germline gives CDR1 SGHTA, CDR2 FQGNSA. The length of the CDR3 is 14 residues. CDR3 sequence (DNA): TGTGCCAGCAGCCCAAGATTAAGTAGTGATACGCAGTATTTT. Translating gives CASSPRLSSDTQYF. Looking up the rest from reference TRBV7-2 and TRBJ2-3 gives the full variable domain: GAGVSQSPSNKVTEKGKDVELRCDPISGHTALYWYRQSLGQGLEFLIYFQGNSAPDKSGLPSDRFSAERTGGSVSTLTIQRTQQEDSAVYLCASSPRLSSDTQYFGPGTRLTVL.

This chain uses TRBV6-4 with TRBJ1-5, with 7 bases fitting TRBD1. The germline gives CDR1 MRHNA, CDR2 SNTAGT. V dropped 5 bases and J dropped 7; count of bases not matched to a gene: 8. The CDR3 has 14 residues. The chain's CDR3 is CASSPTGLNQPQHF. The CDR3 nucleotides read TGTGCCAGCAGTCCGACAGGGTTGAACCAGCCCCAGCATTTT.

This chain joins TRBV7-9 and TRBJ1-6, with 8 bases matching TRBD1. The germline gives CDR1 SEHNR, CDR2 FQNEAQ (reference sequence). Trimming at V came to 3 bases and at J to 7 bases, leaving 2 bases not matched to a gene. The CDR3 extends over 14 amino acids. The CDR3 nucleotides are TGTGCCAGCAGCTTGACAGGGGAGAATTCACCCCTCCACTTT. Amino acid sequence: CASSLTGENSPLHF.

The rearrangement joins TRBV19 to TRBJ1-5, with a tentative D call TRBD1 (5 bases). V was trimmed by 1 base and J by 5 bases, leaving 12 bases between them. The germline CDR1 and CDR2 sequences are LNHDA and SQIVND (reference sequence). The CDR3 length is 15 residues. CDR3 protein: CASSIGTHIDQPQHF. CDR3 nucleotide sequence: TGTGCCAGTAGTATAGGGACACACATAGATCAGCCCCAGCATTTT.

The count of this clone is one. The genes are TRBV19 and TRBJ1-2; D remains ambiguous. CDR1 and CDR2 from the germline V gene are LNHDA and SQIVND (reference sequence). V dropped 7 bases and J dropped 8 bases, with 17 bases sitting between them. The CDR3 length is 13 residues. The CDR3 sequence: CASISPFDLGYTF. The CDR3 DNA sequence: TGTGCCAGTATTAGCCCCTTCGACTTAGGCTACACCTTC. Supplemented by reference TRBV19 and TRBJ1-2, the full variable domain reads DGGITQSPKYLFRKEGQNVTLSCEQNLNHDAMYWYRQDPGQGLRLIYYSQIVNDFQKGDIAEGYSVSREKKESFPLTVTSAQKNPTAFYLCASISPFDLGYTFGSGTRLTVV.

The chain joins TRBV3-1 (or the pseudogene TRBV3-2) to TRBJ1-4; D uncertain. The CDR3 consists of 15 residues. Germline-derived CDR1 and CDR2 are LGHDT and YNNKEL (reference sequence). The V and J ends lost 4 bases and 8 bases respectively, with 17 bases between them. The CDR3 coding sequence is TGTGCCAGCAGCCCCCTGGGCAGCTTGTTAGAAAAACTGTTTTTT. This sequence encodes CASSPLGSLLEKLFF.

The chain employs TRBV10-2 and TRBJ1-3; a possible D gene is TRBD1 (6 bases). CDR3 length equals 14 residues. CDR1 is WSHSY, CDR2 SAAADI, per germline. Trimming removed 6 bases from V and 0 bases from J, with 9 bases in between. CDR3: CASRDRSSGNTIYF. The CDR3 DNA reads as TGCGCCAGCAGAGACAGGAGCTCTGGAAACACCATATATTTT.

J is TRBJ1-6 and V is TRBV10-1, with D unclear. V was pared by 2 bases and J by 7 bases, with 6 bases between. The CDR3 length is 13 residues. CDR1 is WNHNN, CDR2 SYGVQD, per germline (reference sequence). The CDR3 is CASSETTNSPLHF. The CDR3 DNA follows: TGCGCCAGCAGTGAGACTACGAATTCACCCCTCCACTTT.

This clone showed up just a few times. The gene calls are TRBV28 and TRBJ1-2; D unresolved. Germline V gives CDR1 MDHEN, CDR2 SYDVKM. V lost 5 bases and J lost 5, with 15 bases in between. This CDR3 is 14 amino acids long. CDR3 bases: TGTGCCAGCAGTCTTATGGGCCCGGGGTATGGCTACACCTTC. As protein: CASSLMGPGYGYTF.

The V gene is TRBV5-1, the J gene TRBJ1-1; TRBD1 matches at 7 bases. Trimming at V came to 0 bases and at J to 2 bases, leaving 1 base not matched to a gene. Germline CDR1 and CDR2: SGHRS and YFSETQ. The CDR3 is 14 amino acids. CDR3 residues: CASSLEGANTEAFF. The CDR3 nucleotides are TGCGCCAGCAGCTTGGAGGGGGCAAACACTGAAGCTTTCTTT.

The chain carries TRBV7-8 and TRBJ1-2; D ambiguous. The germline V gene has CDR1 SGHVS and CDR2 FQNEAQ. The CDR3 runs 14 residues. Trimming pared 2 bases from V and 4 bases from J, leaving 11 bases between. The CDR3 sequence: CASSLREGSYGYTF. The DNA for the CDR3 is TGTGCCAGCAGCTTAAGGGAGGGCAGCTATGGCTACACCTTC.

The chain is built from TRBV14 and TRBJ1-1, with 8 nucleotides matching TRBD1. Germline V gene lookup returns CDR1 SGHDN and CDR2 FVKESK. The CDR3 is 14 residues long. V gave up 2 bases and J gave up 5 bases; unmatched junction bases: 4. The CDR3 coding sequence is TGTGCCAGCAGCCAATGGACAGGGTTAACTGAAGCTTTCTTT. Translation: CASSQWTGLTEAFF.